The following is a TCR beta chain sequence with its context. This entry is derived from a study of OX40 agonist ivuxolimab in advanced cancers. The CDR3 loop spans 12 amino acids. Germline assignment: CDR1 KGHSH and CDR2 LQKENI. V lost 3 bases to trimming and J lost 7 bases, with 10 bases between them. Measured with immunoSEQ multiplex PCR; TCRdb has only the in-frame clones, and not every one. This sample has 65,000 to 95,000 clones, with about 90% found just once. The TCR sequence derives from an adult with an advanced solid tumor such as melanoma, head and neck, liver or kidney cancer. The source material was CD4+ or CD8+ T cells sorted from blood, sampled in a trial of the OX40 agonist ivuxolimab. The chain couples TRBV18 to TRBJ2-7, with D unclear. CDR3: CASSPSGPEQYF. In DNA, the CDR3 is TGTGCCAGCTCACCCTCCGGGCCAGAGCAGTACTTC.